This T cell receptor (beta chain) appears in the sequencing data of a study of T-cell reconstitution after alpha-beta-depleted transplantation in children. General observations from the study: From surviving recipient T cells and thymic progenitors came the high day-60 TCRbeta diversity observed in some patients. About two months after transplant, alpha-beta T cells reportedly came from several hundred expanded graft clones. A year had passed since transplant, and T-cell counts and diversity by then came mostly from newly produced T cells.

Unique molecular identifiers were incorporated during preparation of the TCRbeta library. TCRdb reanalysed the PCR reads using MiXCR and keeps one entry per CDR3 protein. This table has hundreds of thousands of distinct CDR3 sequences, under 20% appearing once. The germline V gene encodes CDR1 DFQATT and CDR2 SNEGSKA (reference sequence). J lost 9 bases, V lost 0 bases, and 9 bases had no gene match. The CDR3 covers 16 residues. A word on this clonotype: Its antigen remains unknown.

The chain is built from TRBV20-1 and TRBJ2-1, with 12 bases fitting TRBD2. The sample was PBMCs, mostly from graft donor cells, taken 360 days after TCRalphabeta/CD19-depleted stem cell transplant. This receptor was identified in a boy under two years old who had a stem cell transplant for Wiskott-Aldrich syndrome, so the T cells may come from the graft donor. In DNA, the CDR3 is TGCAGTGCTAGAGATCCCAGGACTAGCGGGGTGAGTGAGCAGTTCTTC. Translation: CSARDPRTSGVSEQFF.